Listed below are T cell receptor beta chains from one sample, sequenced in a study of blood T cells in healthy people across ages. TCRdb used MiXCR to reprocess the 5' RACE reads, holding one entry per CDR3 protein. The sample has 1.5 million to 2 million distinct CDR3 sequences; roughly 32% are singletons. The sequenced sample consisted of blood. All receptors come from a woman younger than 45 in good health. Each CDR3 is given without its conserved first and last residue. Each record gives: D gene, J gene, V gene, CDR3 protein. The D gene is left open where the match is weak.

d_gene: TRBD1
j_gene: TRBJ2-3
v_gene: TRBV7-6
CDR3aa: ASSATGGAYTDTQY

d_gene: -
j_gene: TRBJ2-7
v_gene: TRBV5-1
CDR3aa: ASSLLQAYEQY

d_gene: TRBD1
j_gene: TRBJ1-4
v_gene: TRBV6-2/TRBV6-3
CDR3aa: ASSYGTGAEKLF

d_gene: -
j_gene: TRBJ2-2
v_gene: TRBV29-1
CDR3aa: SVGGPGELF

d_gene: -
j_gene: TRBJ2-3
v_gene: TRBV5-6
CDR3aa: ASSPYSSATDTQY

d_gene: -
j_gene: TRBJ2-3
v_gene: TRBV12-3/TRBV12-4
CDR3aa: ASSFPSRADTQY

d_gene: -
j_gene: TRBJ2-3
v_gene: TRBV5-6
CDR3aa: ASSLPGPMGADTQY

d_gene: TRBD2
j_gene: TRBJ2-7
v_gene: TRBV11-2
CDR3aa: ASSSIAGVGEQY

d_gene: -
j_gene: TRBJ2-1
v_gene: TRBV20-1
CDR3aa: SATTGTSYNEQF

d_gene: -
j_gene: TRBJ1-2
v_gene: TRBV20-1
CDR3aa: SAATVYGYT

d_gene: TRBD1
j_gene: TRBJ2-6
v_gene: TRBV5-1
CDR3aa: ASSRTGAVAGANVLT

d_gene: TRBD2
j_gene: TRBJ2-7
v_gene: TRBV14
CDR3aa: ASRRTSGQLTEQY

d_gene: -
j_gene: TRBJ2-1
v_gene: TRBV29-1
CDR3aa: SVAEGFTYNEQF

d_gene: TRBD1
j_gene: TRBJ2-1
v_gene: TRBV29-1
CDR3aa: SVRTGTGRSYNEQF

d_gene: -
j_gene: TRBJ1-1
v_gene: TRBV11-2
CDR3aa: ASSLEDVSARAVEAF

d_gene: TRBD1
j_gene: TRBJ1-6
v_gene: TRBV12-3/TRBV12-4
CDR3aa: ASSRSQTGPYNSPLH

d_gene: TRBD2
j_gene: TRBJ2-1
v_gene: TRBV4-1
CDR3aa: ASSQDESAGGAYNEQF

d_gene: -
j_gene: TRBJ1-1
v_gene: TRBV7-9
CDR3aa: ASSELVAF

d_gene: -
j_gene: TRBJ1-1
v_gene: TRBV4-1
CDR3aa: ASSQDRARGTEAF

d_gene: -
j_gene: TRBJ1-6
v_gene: TRBV15
CDR3aa: ATSRDSANPPLH